Following are 20 T cell receptor beta chains from one sample sequenced in a study of Ad26.COV2.S vaccination and SARS-CoV-2 variants. The treatment: some 20 received Ad26.COV2.S at low or high dose, single or two shots; about 5 received placebo; per-sample allocation not given. Sampling was performed 63 days after the first vaccine or placebo injection. The assay was immunoSEQ multiplex PCR, and TCRdb's table has in-frame clones only and misses some. The sample has 350,000 to 450,000 clones, around nine tenths seen once. This material consisted of peripheral blood, taken in a trial of Ad26.COV2.S vaccine versus placebo. These receptors were taken from a person aged 18-65 years who received the Ad26.COV2.S COVID-19 vaccine or a placebo.

V and J are TRBV18 and TRBJ2-7; weak D call: TRBD1 (5 bases). V lost 2 bases, J lost 6 bases, and 14 bases lay in between. The CDR3 contains 14 residues. CDR1 and CDR2 from the germline V gene are KGHSH and LQKENI. The CDR3 nucleotides are TGTGCCAGCTCACCAAACGGGCTTCAGGGCGAGCAGTACTTC. This translates into CASSPNGLQGEQYF.

The chain joins TRBV4-1 to TRBJ2-7; 13 nucleotides line up with TRBD2. There are 18 residues in the CDR3. J lost 3 bases, V lost 0 bases, and 8 bases had no gene match. Germline CDR1 reads MGHRA; CDR2 reads YSYEKL. This CDR3 reads CASSQDLPGLAGFYEQYF. CDR3 nucleotides: TGCGCCAGCAGCCAAGATCTCCCGGGACTAGCGGGGTTCTACGAGCAGTACTTC.

The V call is TRBV2, the J call TRBJ2-6, with D maybe TRBD1 (6 bases). The CDR3 sequence is 15 residues long. Deletions cut 6 bases from V and 2 bases from J, with 11 bases between. Germline values: CDR1 SNHLY, CDR2 FYNNEI. In DNA, the CDR3 is TGTGCCAGCAGAACAGAGGGGGCTGGGGCCAACGTCCTGACTTTC. This encodes CASRTEGAGANVLTF.

This clone was recorded at least ten times. V is TRBV6-5 and J is TRBJ2-2; D is perhaps TRBD1 (6 bases). Germline V gene sequence: CDR1 MNHEY, CDR2 SVGAGI. V was trimmed by 7 bases and J by 3 bases, leaving 9 bases between them. CDR3 size: 13 residues. The CDR3 spells CASNRDDTGELFF. The DNA for the CDR3 is TGTGCCAGCAACAGGGATGACACCGGGGAGCTGTTTTTT.

The table lists this clone with a few counts. The gene calls are TRBV5-4 and TRBJ1-3, with a possible D match to TRBD1 (5 bases). Germline lookup yields CDR1 SGHNT and CDR2 YYREEE (reference sequence). The V end was cut by 4 bases, the J end by 4 bases, with 6 bases between. The CDR3 is made up of 12 amino acids. CDR3 protein: CASSGDGNTIYF. The CDR3 DNA sequence: TGTGCCAGCAGCGGGGACGGAAACACCATATATTTT.

The gene calls are TRBV4-1 and TRBJ2-1, with 8 bases matching TRBD1. This CDR3 comprises 20 residues. V lost 4 bases to trimming and J lost 8 bases; unmatched junction nucleotides: 25. Looked up from germline, CDR1 is MGHRA and CDR2 is YSYEKL. The CDR3 sequence is CASSRPRQGWRSGSGYEQFF. CDR3 nucleotide sequence: TGCGCCAGCAGCCGACCCAGACAGGGGTGGCGAAGCGGGTCCGGCTATGAGCAGTTCTTC.

This clone was counted a single time. The chain couples TRBV5-4 to TRBJ2-5; D gene uncertain. Germline-derived CDR1 and CDR2 are SGHNT and YYREEE (reference sequence). This CDR3 contains 13 residues. The V and J ends lost 4 bases and 1 base respectively, with 8 bases between them. The CDR3 spells CASSRAFQETQYF. CDR3 sequence (DNA): TGTGCCAGCAGCCGGGCCTTCCAAGAGACCCAGTACTTC.

The sample holds one count of this clone. V usage is TRBV18 and J usage is TRBJ2-2; 8 nucleotides line up with TRBD1. V trimming: 2 bases; J trimming: 4 bases; junction bases outside the gene matches: 9. From germline, CDR1 is KGHSH and CDR2 LQKENI. The CDR3 has 17 amino acids. The DNA of the CDR3 is TGTGCCAGCTCACCAAGGGGAACAGGGGGAGTCACCGGGGAGCTGTTTTTT. As protein: CASSPRGTGGVTGELFF.

The rearrangement uses TRBV6-5 and TRBJ2-7; TRBD2 matches at 7 bases. V was clipped by 4 bases and J by 7 bases; unmatched bases: 7. Germline V gene lookup returns CDR1 MNHEY and CDR2 SVGAGI. This CDR3 is built from 13 residues. CDR3 sequence: CASSSSGIGEQYF. The CDR3, as DNA: TGTGCCAGCAGTTCGAGCGGGATCGGAGAGCAGTACTTC.

The chain has TRBV6-5 and TRBJ2-1; the match to TRBD2 covers 9 bases. This CDR3 is built from 15 residues. V shed 0 bases and J 5 bases; nucleotides not matched to a gene: 2. CDR1 is MNHEY, CDR2 SVGAGI, per germline. CDR3 residues: CASSYSGTSNNEQFF. CDR3 DNA sequence: TGTGCCAGCAGTTACTCGGGGACTAGCAACAATGAGCAGTTCTTC.

The gene calls are TRBV5-1 and TRBJ2-3; 8 positions agree with TRBD2. CDR3 length: 15 amino acids. The germline V gene has CDR1 SGHRS and CDR2 YFSETQ. The V gene end was trimmed by 1 base and the J gene end by 4 bases; junction bases not matched to a gene: 5. The CDR3 protein is CASSLSSGKADTQYF. CDR3 in DNA: TGCGCCAGCAGCTTGAGTAGCGGGAAGGCAGATACGCAGTATTTT.

The J gene is TRBJ1-4, the V gene TRBV19, with 7 nucleotides matching TRBD1. Germline-derived CDR1 and CDR2 are LNHDA and SQIVND (reference sequence). The CDR3 runs to 13 residues. Unmatched junction bases numbered 5, after V lost 6 bases and J lost 7 bases. The CDR3 region is CASSRTGAEKLFF. The CDR3 DNA follows: TGTGCCAGTAGCCGGACAGGCGCTGAAAAACTGTTTTTT.

A note on this clone: This sample also contains other DNA sequences that code for the same CDR3. The chain joins TRBV15 to TRBJ1-1; 7 nucleotides agree with TRBD1. CDR1 LNHNV and CDR2 YYDKDF come from the germline V gene (reference sequence). The CDR3 length is 14 residues. V gave up 3 bases and J gave up 0 bases; unmatched junction bases: 1. The CDR3 protein is CATSRGQMNTEAFF. The CDR3 DNA is TGTGCCACCAGCAGGGGACAGATGAACACTGAAGCTTTCTTT.

The chain couples TRBV15 to TRBJ1-5; TRBD1 is a possible D gene (6 bases). Germline CDR1 reads LNHNV; CDR2 reads YYDKDF (reference sequence). The CDR3 runs 14 residues. Trimming shortened V by 8 bases and J by 4 bases, and 15 bases separated the two germline ends. The CDR3: CATGGPTANQPQHF. CDR3 in DNA: TGTGCCACCGGGGGGCCGACAGCTAATCAGCCCCAGCATTTT.

This clone was found once. CDR3 region: CASRRQGADEQFF. The CDR3 bases are TGTGCCAGCAGACGACAGGGGGCGGATGAGCAGTTCTTC. The chain recombines TRBV11-1 with TRBJ2-1; 10 bases are shared with TRBD1. Trimming removed 6 bases from V and 8 bases from J; junction bases left unmatched: 4. This CDR3 is 13 amino acids long. Germline assignment: CDR1 SGHAT and CDR2 FQDESV (reference sequence).

The chain employs TRBV18 and TRBJ2-5; TRBD1 matches 10 bases. The CDR3 is 13 residues long. Losses at the gene ends were 3 bases for V and 5 bases for J; bases not matched to a gene: 0. Germline V lookup: CDR1 KGHSH, CDR2 LQKENI. The CDR3 sequence is CASSPGQGETQYF. The CDR3 DNA reads TGTGCCAGCTCACCGGGACAGGGGGAGACCCAGTACTTC.

This chain uses TRBV20-1 with TRBJ2-7; D not resolved. Per the germline V gene, CDR1 is DFQATT and CDR2 is SNEGSKA (reference sequence). V was cut by 3 bases and J by 0 bases, with 15 bases left in between. The CDR3 length is 15 residues. CDR3 residues: CSASPSGIGSYEQYF. As DNA, the CDR3 is TGCAGTGCTAGTCCATCTGGTATTGGCTCCTACGAGCAGTACTTC.

The chain links TRBV20-1 to TRBJ2-1; 12 bases are shared with TRBD2. CDR3 length: 15 amino acids. Germline assignment: CDR1 DFQATT and CDR2 SNEGSKA (reference sequence). Germline trimming cut 3 bases from V and 4 bases from J; bases unmatched to any gene: 4. In DNA form, the CDR3 reads TGCAGTGCTAGTCAGACTAGCGGGAGTTACAATGAGCAGTTCTTC. This translates into CSASQTSGSYNEQFF.

The CDR3 loop is CASSTGAGANVLTF. The CDR3 DNA sequence: TGTGCCAGTAGTACAGGAGCTGGGGCCAACGTCCTGACTTTC. The chain recombines TRBV19 with TRBJ2-6; D is undetermined. V lost 4 bases to trimming and J lost 2 bases, with 6 bases between them. The CDR3 contains 14 residues. The germline V gene encodes CDR1 LNHDA and CDR2 SQIVND (reference sequence). The variable domain in full, with the rest retrieved from reference TRBV19 and TRBJ2-6, is DGGITQSPKYLFRKEGQNVTLSCEQNLNHDAMYWYRQDPGQGLRLIYYSQIVNDFQKGDIAEGYSVSREKKESFPLTVTSAQKNPTAFYLCASSTGAGANVLTFGAGSRLTVL.

The V call is TRBV12-3 or TRBV12-4, the J call TRBJ2-5, with D perhaps matching TRBD1 (5 bases). The CDR3 has 13 residues. The V end was cut by 3 bases, the J end by 5 bases, with 10 bases between. The CDR3 nucleotides read TGTGCCAGCAGTTTTCGGGCAGGGGAGACCCAGTACTTC. Protein sequence: CASSFRAGETQYF.